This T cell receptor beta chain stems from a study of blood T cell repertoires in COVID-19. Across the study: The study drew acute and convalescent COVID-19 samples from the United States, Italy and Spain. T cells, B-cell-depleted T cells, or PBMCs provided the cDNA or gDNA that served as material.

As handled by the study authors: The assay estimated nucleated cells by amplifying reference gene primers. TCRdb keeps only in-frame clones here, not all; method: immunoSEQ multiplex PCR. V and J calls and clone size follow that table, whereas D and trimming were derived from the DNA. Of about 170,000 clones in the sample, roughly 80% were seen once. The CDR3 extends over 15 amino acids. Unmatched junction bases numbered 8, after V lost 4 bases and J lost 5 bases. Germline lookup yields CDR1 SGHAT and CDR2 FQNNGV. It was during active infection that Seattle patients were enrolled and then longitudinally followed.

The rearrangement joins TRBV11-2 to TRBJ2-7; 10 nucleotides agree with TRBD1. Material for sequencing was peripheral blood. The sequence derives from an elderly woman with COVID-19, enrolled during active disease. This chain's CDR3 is CASSSRQGAGNEQYF. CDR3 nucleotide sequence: TGTGCCAGCAGCTCGAGACAGGGGGCCGGAAACGAGCAGTACTTC.